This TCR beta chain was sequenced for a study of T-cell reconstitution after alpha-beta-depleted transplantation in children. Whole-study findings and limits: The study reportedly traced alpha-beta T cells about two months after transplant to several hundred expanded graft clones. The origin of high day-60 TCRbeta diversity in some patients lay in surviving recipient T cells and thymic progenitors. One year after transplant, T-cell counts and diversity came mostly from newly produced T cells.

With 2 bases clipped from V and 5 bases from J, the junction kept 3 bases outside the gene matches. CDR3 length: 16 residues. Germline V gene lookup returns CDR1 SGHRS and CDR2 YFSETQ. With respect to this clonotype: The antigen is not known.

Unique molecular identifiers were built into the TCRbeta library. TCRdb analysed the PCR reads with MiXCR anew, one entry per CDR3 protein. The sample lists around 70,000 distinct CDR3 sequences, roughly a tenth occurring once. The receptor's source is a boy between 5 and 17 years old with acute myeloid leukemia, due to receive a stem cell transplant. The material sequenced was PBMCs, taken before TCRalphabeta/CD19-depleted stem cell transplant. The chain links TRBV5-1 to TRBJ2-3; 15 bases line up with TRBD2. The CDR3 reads CASSLPGLAGGDTQYF. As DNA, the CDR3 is TGCGCCAGCAGCTTACCGGGACTAGCGGGGGGAGATACGCAGTATTTT.